A single T cell receptor beta chain is shown here with its context. Its specificity is unknown. This sample stems from a study of OX40 agonist ivuxolimab in advanced cancers. Study background: Ivuxolimab doses were 0.01, 0.1, 0.3, 1.5, 3 or 10 mg/kg every 2 weeks.

The table came from immunoSEQ multiplex PCR; TCRdb's copy has only in-frame clones and leaves some out. This table holds approximately 58,000 clones, roughly 90% found once. Study-level findings and limits: Clonal expansion was among the lowest in partial responders at 0.1-3.0 mg/kg, especially CD8+.

V was pared by 4 bases and J by 0 bases, with 7 bases between. Germline V gene lookup returns CDR1 SGHDN and CDR2 FVKESK. The CDR3 is 13 residues long. The chain recombines TRBV14 with TRBJ2-7; no reliable D call. The specimen was CD4+ or CD8+ T cells sorted from blood, collected in a trial of the OX40 agonist ivuxolimab. The TCR was taken from an adult with an advanced solid tumor such as melanoma, head and neck, liver or kidney cancer. The CDR3 nucleotides are TGTGCCAGCAGCCCGACGGGCTCCTACGAGCAGTACTTC. This encodes CASSPTGSYEQYF. Complete variable domain (other parts from reference TRBV14 and TRBJ2-7): EAGVTQFPSHSVIEKGQTVTLRCDPISGHDNLYWYRRVMGKEIKFLLHFVKESKQDESGMPNNRFLAERTGGTYSTLKVQPAELEDSGVYFCASSPTGSYEQYFGPGTRLTVT.